The sequence of this TCR beta chain was determined in a study of vaccination and CD4 T cells after COVID-19. Cultured CD4+ T cell DNA was sequenced using the Oncomine TCR Beta short-read assay. Each CDR3 protein gets one entry after TCRdb re-called the PCR reads with MiXCR. The sample yields some 16,000 distinct CDR3 sequences, 44% seen once. This clonotype has a handful of counts. The target antigen is unknown. After removal of 6 bases from V and 1 base from J, the junction contained 5 bases not matched to a gene. The CDR3 extends over 14 amino acids. CDR1 and CDR2 (germline): LNHDA, SQIVND (reference sequence). Noted treatment: approximately 10-day PBMC culture with coronavirus spike peptide pools or control peptides (ViraFEST assay).

The rearrangement links TRBV19 to TRBJ2-7, with TRBD1 matching 8 bases. This TCR was recovered from a human donor who had recovered from COVID-19. The specimen was CD4+ T cells from blood, cultured in vitro. Here the CDR3 reads CASRQGAGSYEQYF. CDR3 DNA sequence: TGTGCCAGTAGGCAGGGGGCAGGTTCCTACGAGCAGTACTTC.